The next 20 T cell receptor beta chains were all read from a single sample in a study of patients and donors after allogeneic stem cell transplantation. TCRdb fed the RT-PCR reads into MiXCR, producing one record per CDR3 protein. The sample yields hundreds of thousands of distinct CDR3 sequences, around 16% seen once. The material sequenced was blood, either unsorted or a sorted T cell fraction (not recorded which). These receptors were taken from a human donor who was either an allogeneic HSCT recipient or a stem cell or donor lymphocyte infusion donor (not recorded which). It is not recorded whose cells these are; they may come from a transplant donor.

This chain joins TRBV5-4 and TRBJ2-7; D possibly corresponds to TRBD1 (5 bases). Germline CDR1 is SGHNT and CDR2 is YYREEE (reference sequence). The V end lost 8 bases, the J end lost 1 base, and 13 bases lay between the germline ends. This CDR3 is built from 13 residues. In DNA form, the CDR3 reads TGTGCCAGTCAAATAGACAGTTCCTACGAGCAGTACTTC. Encoded protein: CASQIDSSYEQYF.

This clonotype was detected only a few times. The chain uses TRBV18 and TRBJ2-1, with TRBD1 matching over 10 bases. The CDR3 is 16 amino acids. The V and J ends lost 5 bases and 4 bases, in that order; junction bases with no gene match: 8. Germline V lookup: CDR1 KGHSH, CDR2 LQKENI. The CDR3 here is CASSNADRGIYNEQFF. The CDR3 DNA follows: TGTGCCAGCTCAAATGCGGACAGGGGGATTTACAATGAGCAGTTCTTC.

This chain joins TRBV19 and TRBJ2-7; D gene unclear. The CDR3 has 12 residues. Germline CDR1 reads LNHDA; CDR2 reads SQIVND (reference sequence). The germline V and J ends were trimmed by 3 bases and 0 bases, with 3 bases remaining between them. CDR3 loop: CASSMGSYEQYF. DNA of the CDR3: TGTGCCAGTAGTATGGGCTCCTACGAGCAGTACTTC.

The rearrangement links TRBV27 to TRBJ1-4, with D hard to call. The CDR3 sequence is 12 residues long. Germline V gene lookup returns CDR1 MNHEY and CDR2 SMNVEV (reference sequence). V was shortened by 6 bases and J by 10 bases, with 12 bases between the two germline ends. The CDR3 region is CASSPPWGKLFF. The DNA for the CDR3 is TGTGCCAGCAGCCCCCCTTGGGGAAAACTGTTTTTT.

In its sample, this clonotype was seen a few times. The chain couples TRBV24-1 to TRBJ2-2; 7 nucleotides align to TRBD1. Per germline, CDR1 KGHDR and CDR2 SFDVKD. This CDR3 region has 16 residues. The J segment lost 5 bases and the V segment lost 0 bases, leaving 5 bases of the junction unmatched. In DNA, the CDR3 is TGTGCCACCAGTGATTTGCGCAGGGGGAATACCGGGGAGCTGTTTTTT. Translation: CATSDLRRGNTGELFF.

This clonotype appeared a few times. This chain uses TRBV7-2 with TRBJ2-3; unclear D gene. Trimming removed 5 bases from V and 0 bases from J, with 9 bases in between. Germline CDR1 SGHTA, CDR2 FQGNSA. This CDR3 contains 14 residues. The chain's CDR3 is CASSRRTSTDTQYF. CDR3 bases: TGTGCCAGCAGCAGACGGACCAGCACAGATACGCAGTATTTT.

CDR3 DNA sequence: TGCGCCAGCAGCTCCAAAGCGCGGGACAGGGTAACTGAAGCTTTCTTT. Its translation is CASSSKARDRVTEAFF. The chain recombines TRBV5-1 with TRBJ1-1, with 9 positions matching TRBD1. Germline CDR1 SGHRS, CDR2 YFSETQ. This CDR3 has 16 residues. V was clipped by 3 bases and J by 5 bases; unmatched bases: 11.

This clonotype was recorded a few times. The chain employs TRBV24-1 and TRBJ1-5, with a tentative D call TRBD1 (5 bases). Trimming cost V 10 bases and J 5 bases, with 14 bases left between them. CDR1 and CDR2 (germline): KGHDR, SFDVKD. The CDR3 runs to 13 residues. This CDR3 is CATSDGADQPQHF. The CDR3 region has the DNA TGTGCCACATCGGACGGGGCCGATCAGCCCCAGCATTTT.

CDR3 in amino acids: CASSQGLAGSSGANVLTF. As DNA, the CDR3 is TGTGCCAGCAGCCAAGGGCTAGCGGGGAGCTCTGGGGCCAACGTCCTGACTTTC. V usage is TRBV4-2 and J usage is TRBJ2-6; TRBD2 agrees at 9 bases. Germline lookup yields CDR1 LGHNA and CDR2 YNFKEQ. V shed 1 base, J shed 0 bases, and the junction held 4 bases outside the gene matches. There are 18 residues in the CDR3.

This clonotype has just a few counts. The chain joins TRBV25-1 to TRBJ2-1; TRBD2 aligns across 16 bases. This CDR3 contains 19 residues. The germline V gene has CDR1 MGHDK and CDR2 SYGVNS. After removal of 3 bases from V and 1 base from J, the junction contained 6 bases not matched to a gene. The CDR3: CASSDGGLAGGRSYNEQFF. The CDR3 coding sequence is TGTGCCAGCAGTGATGGGGGACTAGCGGGAGGGCGGTCCTACAATGAGCAGTTCTTC.

The V and J genes are TRBV6-1 and TRBJ2-5; D not resolved. Germline CDR1 MNHNS, CDR2 SASEGT. The CDR3 spans 16 residues. V lost 7 bases to trimming and J lost 1 base, with 19 bases between them. Here the CDR3 reads CASTEWAPDPQETQYF. CDR3 bases: TGTGCCAGCACCGAATGGGCGCCTGATCCCCAAGAGACCCAGTACTTC.

In this sample, this clonotype turned up a few times. CDR3 bases: TGTGCCAGCAGTGAATATATGGGTAGCTACGAGCAGTACTTC. It yields the protein CASSEYMGSYEQYF. The rearrangement joins TRBV25-1 to TRBJ2-7; D is ambiguous. Trimming took 0 bases from V and 3 from J, leaving 9 bases between them. The germline V gene encodes CDR1 MGHDK and CDR2 SYGVNS. This CDR3 spans 14 amino acids.

V usage is TRBV5-1 and J usage is TRBJ1-2, with D perhaps matching TRBD1 (6 bases). CDR1 is SGHRS, CDR2 YFSETQ, per germline. The V and J ends lost 1 base and 7 bases respectively, with 17 bases between them. The CDR3 length is 15 residues. CDR3 loop: CASSLTSRGKSGYTF. Written as DNA, the CDR3 is TGCGCCAGCAGCTTGACTTCGAGGGGGAAGAGTGGCTACACCTTC. Complete variable domain (other parts from reference TRBV5-1 and TRBJ1-2): KAGVTQTPRYLIKTRGQQVTLSCSPISGHRSVSWYQQTPGQGLQFLFEYFSETQRNKGNFPGRFSGRQFSNSRSEMNVSTLELGDSALYLCASSLTSRGKSGYTFGSGTRLTVV.

A few counts support this clonotype. The CDR3 sequence: CASSGLREREYF. The CDR3 DNA reads TGTGCCAGCAGTGGGCTTAGGGAGAGGGAGTACTTC. V gene TRBV28 combines with J gene TRBJ2-7, with D possibly matching TRBD2 (5 bases). This CDR3 comprises 12 residues. Germline V lookup: CDR1 MDHEN, CDR2 SYDVKM. The V and J ends lost 5 bases and 11 bases respectively, with 16 bases between them.

This clonotype appeared a few times. J is TRBJ1-4 and V is TRBV7-2; D not resolved. CDR1 and CDR2 (germline): SGHTA, FQGNSA. The CDR3 covers 14 residues. V gave up 1 base and J gave up 3 bases, with 6 bases separating them. The DNA of the CDR3 is TGTGCCAGCAGCTTAGGCAGGTCTAATGAAAAACTGTTTTTT. Translated, it gives CASSLGRSNEKLFF.

This clonotype occurred many times. The chain couples TRBV12-3 or TRBV12-4 to TRBJ2-2, with 7 bases fitting TRBD1. Losses at the gene ends were 6 bases for V and 4 bases for J; bases not matched to a gene: 11. CDR3 length: 16 amino acids. The CDR3 DNA reads as TGTGCCAGCAGCCTTGCAAAGGGGGCGGGCACCGGGGAGCTGTTTTTT. Translating it yields CASSLAKGAGTGELFF.

The chain joins TRBV9 to TRBJ2-7; D is ambiguous. Germline assignment: CDR1 SGDLS and CDR2 YYNGEE. The CDR3 has 14 amino acids. V lost 0 bases and J 7 bases, leaving 14 bases between the germline ends. The CDR3 reads CASSVAGRAYEQYF. The CDR3 coding sequence is TGTGCCAGCAGCGTAGCCGGAAGGGCTTATGAGCAGTACTTC.

V gene TRBV5-1 combines with J gene TRBJ1-1, with 7 bases identical to TRBD1. Losses at the gene ends were 4 bases for V and 7 bases for J; bases not matched to a gene: 7. CDR1 and CDR2 (germline): SGHRS, YFSETQ. This CDR3 spans 13 amino acids. The CDR3 reads CASSAGQTIEAFF. CDR3 sequence (DNA): TGCGCCAGCAGCGCGGGACAGACCATTGAAGCTTTCTTT.

The rearrangement joins TRBV9 to TRBJ2-3; D is uncertain. Deletions cut 0 bases from V and 5 bases from J, with 7 bases between. The germline V gene has CDR1 SGDLS and CDR2 YYNGEE. This CDR3 is built from 13 residues. The DNA of the CDR3 is TGTGCCAGCAGCGTAGATAGACGAGATACGCAGTATTTT. Its translation: CASSVDRRDTQYF.

V usage is TRBV4-2 and J usage is TRBJ2-1, with 9 bases lining up with TRBD2. Germline values: CDR1 LGHNA, CDR2 YNFKEQ. CDR3 length: 16 amino acids. V lost 0 bases to trimming and J lost 6 bases; unmatched junction nucleotides: 6. CDR3 nucleotide sequence: TGTGCCAGCAGCCAAGACGGGCTAGCGGGGAGCAATGAGCAGTTCTTC. Its protein product is CASSQDGLAGSNEQFF.